This note documents a single T cell receptor (beta chain) sequence. Its antigen has not been determined. No quality values exist for individual bases; no much larger clone is one base distant. The sample is drawn from a study of blood T cell repertoires in COVID-19 (TCRdb year 2020). Study-wide context: Samples from collaborators originated in the United States, Italy and Spain and spanned both the acute and convalescent phases of COVID-19. Samples were obtained from the ongoing ImmuneRACE study (first 160 participants) and from 1,000 to 1,500 subjects provided by 6 global collaborators. A de-identified subject ID, COVID-19 status, age in years and sex were almost always included in the sample metadata. HLA class I and class II types, where available, came from metadata supplied by the sample provider rather than from assay-based typing. The repertoires were released in a freely available public database intended as a resource for research on the immune response to SARS-CoV-2. The material from the prospective study consisted of cDNA or gDNA derived from T cells, B-cell-depleted T cells, or PBMCs. The dataset comprised deeply sampled blood TCRbeta repertoires from subjects exposed to, actively infected with, or recovered from COVID-19. Study-wide findings and limitations: Clinical and demographic metadata were provided uncurated, with the amount varying by source and participant.

TCRbeta CDR3 regions were amplified from genomic DNA by means of the immunoSEQ Assay, a bias-controlled multiplex PCR. The authors' analysis ran thus. The number of nucleated cells in each sample was estimated by amplification of reference gene primers within the assay. To quantify the absolute abundance of each unique TCRbeta CDR3 rearrangement, sequence reads were collapsed and filtered. For each sample, productive Simpson clonality was calculated as the square root of Simpson's diversity index over productive rearrangements. Imported from immuneACCESS, the table was reduced by TCRdb to in-frame sequences with V and J called. These copies leave out some clones; in studies compared against another copy, an unresolved V gene accounts for under half, and the cause of the remainder is not known. V, J and clone size are those of that table, while D and trimming were read from the DNA. Within this sample are 250,000 or so clones, with 75% to 95% of them counted one time only. Approximately 2.9% of the sample comes from the top ten.

Enrolling through a virtual design, the prospective study's participants ranged in age from roughly 18 to 89 years and lived across around 25 United States geographic areas. In the prospective study, participants were assigned to cohorts based on the clinical history participants reported in a screening survey and a study questionnaire. Exposed participants were defined as having been in contact with someone with a PCR-confirmed or clinician-diagnosed COVID-19 case within 2 weeks of study entry. In the prospective study, whole blood, serum and a nasopharyngeal or oropharyngeal swab were collected from each participant by mobile phlebotomists. Prospective study participants could optionally give additional blood draws and questionnaires over a roughly 2-month period. Prospective study blood samples were shipped either frozen or at room temperature before DNA extraction. The V end loses 6 bases and the J end loses 0 bases, and a stretch of 8 bases separates them. Reading from cysteine to phenylalanine, the CDR3 counts 13 amino acids. Of the read, only the CDR3 DNA is kept; its 39 bases are in frame from base 1. CDR1 and CDR2, looked up from the germline V gene (reference sequence), are MNHEY and SMNVEV.

Sample: PBMCs or T cells enriched from blood (not recorded which). The rearrangement joined TRBV27 to TRBJ1-1; the D gene identity is not certain. This TCR was sampled from a man aged 40-49 years who had been exposed to COVID-19. CDR3 reads: CASRLTVNTEAFF. The DNA is as follows: TGTGCCAGCAGGTTAACAGTGAACACTGAAGCTTTCTTT.